This is a list of T cell receptor beta chains from one sample in a study of blood T cell repertoires in COVID-19. TCRdb's copy holds only in-frame clones and misses some; the assay was immunoSEQ multiplex PCR. The sample has some 170,000 clones; 81% are singletons. Input material: peripheral blood. Receptor source: a human donor in a cohort sampled during active COVID-19. CDR3s include the opening cysteine and the closing phenylalanine or tryptophan. The D gene is left open where the match is weak. The size entry is marked missing in some rows and otherwise reads once, few, many or a size class.

j_call clone_size d_call v_call cdr3_nt cdr3_aa
TRBJ2-5 - - TRBV18 TGTGCCAGCTCACGGCAGCAAGAGACCCAGTACTTC CASSRQQETQYF
TRBJ1-6 - - TRBV5-4 TGTGCCAGCAGCTTGGCCGGGGTTAAGTCACCCCTCCACTTT CASSLAGVKSPLHF
TRBJ2-5 - TRBD2 TRBV5-6 TGTGCCAGCAGCTTAAGACTAGCGGGAGTACAAGAGACCCAGTACTTC CASSLRLAGVQETQYF
TRBJ1-5 - - TRBV6-4 TGTGCCAGCAGTGAATGGCAGGGAAGGCCCCAGCATTTT CASSEWQGRPQHF
TRBJ2-7 once - TRBV21-1 TGTGCCAGAAGACGGGACAGGGGGGACGAGCAGTACTTC CARRRDRGDEQYF
TRBJ1-5 - TRBD1 TRBV7-8 TGTGCCAGCAGCTCCCAGGGGGGATACGACAATCAGCCCCAGCATTTT CASSSQGGYDNQPQHF
TRBJ2-7 once - TRBV25-1 TGTGCCAGCAGTGACCACAGCTCCTACGAGCAGTACTTC CASSDHSSYEQYF
TRBJ2-1 - TRBD2 TRBV7-3 TGTGCCAGCAGCTCAGGTATCGGGAGGGCCGACAATGAGCAGTTCTTC CASSSGIGRADNEQFF
TRBJ1-1 - - TRBV10-3 TGTGCCATCAGTGAGGGCGGGAACACTGAAGCTTTCTTT CAISEGGNTEAFF
TRBJ2-1 few TRBD1 TRBV12-3/TRBV12-4 TGTGCCAGCACCTCCGGGACAGGTTTGTTCTTC CASTSGTGLFF
TRBJ2-7 - TRBD2 TRBV5-1 TGCGCCAGCAGCTTGGCCCCACTAGCGGGCTCCTACGAGCAGTACTTC CASSLAPLAGSYEQYF
TRBJ2-3 - TRBD2 TRBV7-3 TGTGCCAGCAGCCCGCCCAGCGGGAGGGAGCAGTATTTT CASSPPSGREQYF
TRBJ2-2 - TRBD1 TRBV3-1/TRBV3-2 TGTGCCAGCAGCCAAGACAGGGGGCGCACCGGGGAGCTGTTTTTT CASSQDRGRTGELFF
TRBJ1-3 - - TRBV2 TGTGCCAGCAGAGACAGGAGCTCTGGAAACACCATATATTTT CASRDRSSGNTIYF
TRBJ1-2 - TRBD1 TRBV2 TGTGCCAGCAGTGAAGCGACAGGGGGCGCAGGCTACACCTTC CASSEATGGAGYTF
TRBJ2-7 - TRBD1 TRBV19 TGTGCCAGATTCTCTAGGGACAGGGGGCCCCACCCCTCCTACGAGCAGTACTTC CARFSRDRGPHPSYEQYF
TRBJ1-3 - - TRBV6-6 TGTGCCAGCAGTTACAGTCAGGGAAACACCATATATTTT CASSYSQGNTIYF
TRBJ1-4 - - TRBV24-1 TGTGCCACCAGTGTGGGGGGTACGAATGAAAAACTGTTTTTT CATSVGGTNEKLFF
TRBJ2-2 - - TRBV21-1 - CASSTFGRGNTGELFF
TRBJ2-1 - - TRBV4-3 TGCGCCAGCAGCCAAGGTGGGGCTCCCACTGAGCAGTTCTTC CASSQGGAPTEQFF
TRBJ2-1 once TRBD2 TRBV9 TGTGCCAGCAGCGAGGGGAGGGCTGGGTATGAGCAGTTCTTC CASSEGRAGYEQFF
TRBJ2-1 - TRBD2 TRBV7-8 TGTGCCAGCAGCTACCGACGAGCTAGCGGGGGAGGCTCCTACAATGAGCAGTTCTTC CASSYRRASGGGSYNEQFF
TRBJ2-5 - - TRBV18 TGTGCCAGCTCCCCGAACTGGGGCGAAGAGACCCAGTACTTC CASSPNWGEETQYF
TRBJ2-7 - TRBD1 TRBV4-1 TGCGCCAGCAGCCAAGATGGGGGGACAGGGGCCTACGAGCAGTACTTC CASSQDGGTGAYEQYF
TRBJ1-3 - - TRBV6-1 TGTGCCAGCAGTGAGGCAGCTGGAAACACCATATATTTT CASSEAAGNTIYF